Each of the 13 T cell receptor beta chains below was sequenced from the same sample in a study of T cell repertoires in cytomegalovirus infection. The antigens of these receptors remain unknown. Via MiXCR, TCRdb re-called the reads, giving one row per CDR3 protein. The sample consists of more than 300,000 distinct CDR3 sequences, roughly 36% of them appearing once. The material sequenced was cultured PBMCs, taken from culture after CMV antigen stimulation. Source of these receptors: a human donor in good health (CMV status not recorded). Some clones in this sample may be carry-over from other donors' samples.

The genes are TRBV4-1 and TRBJ1-1; weak D call: TRBD1 (5 bases). CDR3 size: 16 residues. Trimming took 0 bases from V and 4 from J, leaving 15 bases between them. CDR1 and CDR2 (germline): MGHRA, YSYEKL. The CDR3 here is CASSQDSGGSSTEAFF. Here the CDR3 DNA reads TGCGCCAGCAGCCAAGATTCGGGGGGTAGCAGCACTGAAGCTTTCTTT.

The chain combines TRBV5-1 with TRBJ2-5; 7 bases match TRBD1. CDR3 length: 15 residues. The V and J ends lost 2 bases and 2 bases, in that order; junction bases with no gene match: 6. Germline V lookup: CDR1 SGHRS, CDR2 YFSETQ. The CDR3 bases are TGCGCCAGCAGCTTCGGAAGGACAGGACAAGAGACCCAGTACTTC. Amino acid sequence: CASSFGRTGQETQYF.

The chain couples TRBV27 to TRBJ2-7; 10 bases line up with TRBD2. This CDR3 has 14 residues. After removal of 5 bases from V and 7 bases from J, the junction contained 8 bases not matched to a gene. Germline CDR1 and CDR2: MNHEY and SMNVEV (reference sequence). CDR3 DNA: TGTGCCAGCAGTACAGCGGGAGGGTTCGGGGAGCAGTACGTC. Translating gives CASSTAGGFGEQYV.

The chain has TRBV7-6 and TRBJ2-2; D is possibly TRBD1 (5 bases). This CDR3 region has 16 residues. V was trimmed by 5 bases and J by 1 base, leaving 14 bases between them. Germline lookup yields CDR1 SGHVS and CDR2 FNYEAQ. The CDR3 nucleotides are TGTGCCAGCAGCCCCCGACCACAGGAGAACACCGGGGAGCTGTTTTTT. Translation: CASSPRPQENTGELFF.

This chain joins TRBV6-2 or TRBV6-3 and TRBJ1-2; D not resolved. V lost 6 bases, J lost 8 bases, and 13 bases lay in between. CDR3 length: 12 residues. In germline, CDR1 is MNHEY, CDR2 SVGEGT. In DNA, the CDR3 is TGTGCCAGCAGATTACGGGGAGGCGGCTACACCTTC. Translated, it gives CASRLRGGGYTF.

The chain has TRBV5-1 and TRBJ1-2; D uncertain. Trimming stripped 1 base from V and 1 base from J, with 8 bases between. The CDR3 consists of 14 residues. The germline V gene has CDR1 SGHRS and CDR2 YFSETQ. The CDR3 region is CASSLNPVNYGYTF. CDR3 bases: TGCGCCAGCAGCTTGAATCCAGTTAACTATGGCTACACCTTC.

This chain links TRBV4-2 with TRBJ2-1, with 10 nucleotides matching TRBD1. Germline V lookup: CDR1 LGHNA, CDR2 YNFKEQ. There are 17 residues in the CDR3. Trimming cost V 4 bases and J 3 bases; bases outside gene matches: 9. The CDR3 DNA follows: TGTGCCAGCAGCCTTCCTCCGGGACAGGGGATCTACAATGAGCAGTTCTTC. Its protein is CASSLPPGQGIYNEQFF.

Ten or more counts support this clonotype. V gene TRBV5-1 combines with J gene TRBJ2-3; D call uncertain. V was cut by 6 bases and J by 1 base, with 9 bases left in between. The CDR3 contains 13 residues. From germline, CDR1 is SGHRS and CDR2 YFSETQ. The CDR3 reads CASIHPGTDTQYF. For the CDR3, the DNA is TGCGCCAGCATTCACCCCGGCACAGATACGCAGTATTTT. The whole variable domain, remainder taken from reference TRBV5-1 and TRBJ2-3, is KAGVTQTPRYLIKTRGQQVTLSCSPISGHRSVSWYQQTPGQGLQFLFEYFSETQRNKGNFPGRFSGRQFSNSRSEMNVSTLELGDSALYLCASIHPGTDTQYFGPGTRLTVL.

In its sample, this clonotype was seen a few times. The chain recombines TRBV19 with TRBJ2-7; 9 bases agree with TRBD2. In germline, CDR1 is LNHDA, CDR2 SQIVND (reference sequence). The CDR3 contains 13 residues. Losses at the gene ends were 3 bases for V and 4 bases for J; bases not matched to a gene: 1. The chain's CDR3 is CASSMGLAYEQYV. DNA for the CDR3: TGTGCCAGTAGTATGGGACTAGCTTACGAGCAGTACGTC.

The chain uses TRBV6-5 and TRBJ2-5, with D possibly matching TRBD1 (6 bases). Germline-derived CDR1 and CDR2 are MNHEY and SVGAGI. Trimming pared 1 base from V and 6 bases from J, leaving 12 bases between. The CDR3 loop spans 14 amino acids. The CDR3 is CASSYLGTQKTQYF. The CDR3 DNA sequence: TGTGCCAGCAGTTACTTGGGGACACAGAAGACCCAGTACTTC.

This clonotype appeared a few times. This rearrangement joins TRBV27 to TRBJ2-1; D possibly matches TRBD1 or TRBD2 (5 bases each). The CDR3 is 14 amino acids. The V gene's germline CDR1 is MNHEY and CDR2 SMNVEV (reference sequence). Trimming pared 3 bases from V and 5 bases from J, leaving 11 bases between. The CDR3 region is CASSFSGTNNEQFF. In DNA form, the CDR3 reads TGTGCCAGCAGTTTCTCCGGGACCAACAATGAGCAGTTCTTC.

The V gene is TRBV12-3 or TRBV12-4, the J gene TRBJ2-1; D unresolved. V was shortened by 4 bases and J by 6 bases, with 13 bases between the two germline ends. There are 14 residues in the CDR3. The CDR3 loop is CASSSRPHSNEQFF. The CDR3 region has the DNA TGTGCCAGCAGTTCCCGACCACACTCCAATGAGCAGTTCTTC.

The gene calls are TRBV3-1 and TRBJ1-1, with 8 bases lining up with TRBD1. The V gene's germline CDR1 is LGHDT and CDR2 YNNKEL (reference sequence). The CDR3 totals 16 residues. Trimming at V came to 3 bases and at J to 3 bases, leaving 9 bases not matched to a gene. CDR3 bases: TGTGCCAGCAGCCACCTGGGACAGGCGATCGACACTGAAGCTTTCTTT. Translated, it gives CASSHLGQAIDTEAFF. Full variable domain (remainder filled in from reference TRBV3-1 and TRBJ1-1): DTAVSQTPKYLVTQMGNDKSIKCEQNLGHDTMYWYKQDSKKFLKIMFSYNNKELIINETVPNRFSPKSPDKAHLNLHINSLELGDSAVYFCASSHLGQAIDTEAFFGQGTRLTVV.